One and the same sample provided the 32 T cell receptor beta chains below, sequenced in a study of identical twins. TCRdb reprocessed the 5' RACE reads via MiXCR and lists one record per CDR3 protein. The repertoire holds about 530,000 distinct CDR3 sequences, with more than 20% as singletons. The sample was also reused in another study, on yellow fever vaccine responses in identical twins.

Sequenced: CD4+ T cells sorted from blood. The receptors come from a woman aged 18-29 years in good health.

There are many counts of this clonotype. The chain uses TRBV4-2 and TRBJ1-2; TRBD1 aligns across 8 bases. The CDR3 totals 16 residues. J was trimmed by 7 bases and V by 0 bases; bases with no gene match: 10. Germline assignment: CDR1 LGHNA and CDR2 YNFKEQ. CDR3 bases: TGTGCCAGCAGCCAAGACCTCGAGACAGGGGTGTTTGGCTACACCTTC. Its translation: CASSQDLETGVFGYTF.

This clonotype was observed a few times. The CDR3 DNA reads TGTGCCAGCAGTGAAGGTGGGAAGAATGAGCAGTTCTTC. Protein: CASSEGGKNEQFF. The chain combines TRBV25-1 with TRBJ2-1; D is undetermined. CDR3 length equals 13 residues. V was clipped by 2 bases and J by 7 bases, with 9 bases between them. CDR1 and CDR2 from the germline V gene are MGHDK and SYGVNS.

A few counts support this clonotype. The chain employs TRBV2 and TRBJ2-1, with 12 bases fitting TRBD2. The V gene's germline CDR1 is SNHLY and CDR2 FYNNEI. There are 17 residues in the CDR3. V lost 5 bases to trimming and J lost 2 bases; unmatched junction nucleotides: 7. This CDR3 reads CASSTTSGRITYNEQFF. The CDR3 DNA follows: TGTGCCAGCAGTACCACTAGCGGGAGGATCACCTACAATGAGCAGTTCTTC.

Many counts were recorded for this clonotype. The genes are TRBV20-1 and TRBJ1-1; D ambiguous. CDR3 length: 13 residues. V shed 3 bases and J shed 2 bases, with 10 bases lying between them. Germline V CDR1 and CDR2: DFQATT, SNEGSKA (reference sequence). CDR3 DNA: TGCAGTGCTAGCGAAAACCTAAACACTGAAGCTTTCTTT. Amino acids: CSASENLNTEAFF.

The chain recombines TRBV10-2 with TRBJ1-5, with D tentatively TRBD1 (6 bases). Germline loops: CDR1 WSHSY, CDR2 SAAADI. Trimming left V 5 bases short and J 0 bases short, with 11 bases between. The CDR3 extends over 15 amino acids. This CDR3 reads CASSRSGDSNQPQHF. For the CDR3, the DNA is TGCGCCAGCAGTAGGTCAGGGGATAGCAATCAGCCCCAGCATTTT.

This clonotype was counted only a few times. The chain joins TRBV10-1 to TRBJ2-1; D may be TRBD1 (5 bases). V lost 11 bases, J lost 1 base, and 15 bases lay in between. This CDR3 is 14 amino acids long. The V gene's germline CDR1 is WNHNN and CDR2 SYGVQD (reference sequence). CDR3 bases: TGCGCCGAAAGACAGCAAGGATCCTACAATGAGCAGTTCTTC. Translating gives CAERQQGSYNEQFF.

The J gene is TRBJ2-3, the V gene TRBV4-2; TRBD2 aligns across 8 bases. There are 18 residues in the CDR3. The V gene end was trimmed by 4 bases and the J gene end by 5 bases; junction bases not matched to a gene: 17. CDR1 and CDR2 from the germline V gene are LGHNA and YNFKEQ. The CDR3: CASSLRGGADSPEDTQYF. In DNA form, the CDR3 reads TGTGCCAGCAGCCTCCGGGGGGGGGCGGACTCGCCTGAAGATACGCAGTATTTT.

The CDR3 nucleotides are TGTGCCAGCAGCTTCGGACTAGCGGCTTACACCGGGGAGCTGTTTTTT. This encodes CASSFGLAAYTGELFF. This rearrangement joins TRBV2 to TRBJ2-2; 10 nucleotides align to TRBD2. Germline V gene sequence: CDR1 SNHLY, CDR2 FYNNEI. The CDR3 extends over 16 amino acids. V lost 6 bases to trimming and J lost 3 bases; unmatched junction nucleotides: 7.

In this sample, this clonotype turned up a few times. The V gene is TRBV6-5, the J gene TRBJ2-1; 13 nucleotides agree with TRBD2. CDR1 and CDR2 (germline): MNHEY, SVGAGI. The CDR3 spans 16 residues. The ends lost 0 bases at V and 7 bases at J; junction bases unmatched: 3. Here the CDR3 DNA reads TGTGCCAGCAGTTACTCGGGGACTAGCGGGATAAATGAGCAGTTCTTC. Translating gives CASSYSGTSGINEQFF.

The chain combines TRBV6-2 or TRBV6-3 with TRBJ2-7; 8 nucleotides agree with TRBD2. The V segment lost 0 bases and the J segment 0 bases; nucleotides outside the gene matches: 4. CDR1 and CDR2 (germline): MNHEY, SVGEGT. The CDR3 is 16 residues long. Here the CDR3 DNA reads TGTGCCAGCAGTTACTCAATAGCGGGAATCTCCTACGAGCAGTACTTC. Residues: CASSYSIAGISYEQYF.

This clonotype was found many times. The genes are TRBV5-1 and TRBJ2-3; D gene unclear. The CDR3 runs to 12 residues. V lost 0 bases and J 3 bases, leaving 2 bases between the germline ends. Germline-derived CDR1 and CDR2 are SGHRS and YFSETQ. The CDR3 here is CASSLETDTQYF. The CDR3, as DNA: TGCGCCAGCAGCTTGGAGACAGATACGCAGTATTTT. The full variable domain, rest sourced from reference TRBV5-1 and TRBJ2-3, is KAGVTQTPRYLIKTRGQQVTLSCSPISGHRSVSWYQQTPGQGLQFLFEYFSETQRNKGNFPGRFSGRQFSNSRSEMNVSTLELGDSALYLCASSLETDTQYFGPGTRLTVL.

V usage is TRBV10-3 and J usage is TRBJ2-1; no clear D gene. CDR3 length: 15 residues. Germline CDR1 is ENHRY and CDR2 is SYGVKD. V lost 0 bases, J lost 6 bases, and 12 bases lay in between. CDR3 sequence: CAISESSGSANEQFF. The CDR3 bases are TGTGCCATCAGTGAGTCTTCAGGATCAGCCAATGAGCAGTTCTTC.

V and J are TRBV3-1 and TRBJ1-5; D gene uncertain. This CDR3 is built from 15 residues. The V gene lost 0 bases and the J gene lost 3 bases, with 9 bases spanning the gap. From germline, CDR1 is LGHDT and CDR2 YNNKEL (reference sequence). The CDR3 loop reads CASSQDGHPNQPQHF. The CDR3 coding sequence is TGTGCCAGCAGCCAAGATGGCCACCCCAATCAGCCCCAGCATTTT.

The V and J genes are TRBV12-3 or TRBV12-4 and TRBJ2-7; a possible D gene is TRBD2 (5 bases). The CDR3 consists of 14 residues. V was shortened by 1 base and J by 5 bases, with 12 bases between the two germline ends. CDR3: CASSLVGEVDEQYF. CDR3 bases: TGTGCCAGCAGTTTAGTCGGGGAAGTTGACGAGCAGTACTTC.

CDR3: CASSLVRLAGVEQYF. CDR3 in DNA: TGTGCCAGCAGCCTGGTCCGCCTAGCGGGAGTCGAGCAGTACTTC. The gene calls are TRBV5-5 and TRBJ2-7; TRBD2 matches at 10 bases. V lost 4 bases and J lost 6; bases outside the gene matches: 10. There are 15 residues in the CDR3. Germline V gene data show CDR1 as SGHKS and CDR2 as YYEKEE (reference sequence). Full variable domain (missing parts from reference TRBV5-5 and TRBJ2-7): DAGVTQSPTHLIKTRGQQVTLRCSPISGHKSVSWYQQVLGQGPQFIFQYYEKEERGRGNFPDRFSARQFPNYSSELNVNALLLGDSALYLCASSLVRLAGVEQYFGPGTRLTVT.

This clonotype was counted a few times. The chain uses TRBV7-2 and TRBJ1-1; D call uncertain. V was cut by 1 base and J by 4 bases, with 10 bases left in between. From germline, CDR1 is SGHTA and CDR2 FQGNSA. This CDR3 is built from 14 residues. The CDR3 region has the DNA TGTGCCAGCAGCTTAGAGTGGGGAGGCACTGAAGCTTTCTTT. As protein: CASSLEWGGTEAFF. Drawing the rest from reference TRBV7-2 and TRBJ1-1, the complete variable domain is GAGVSQSPSNKVTEKGKDVELRCDPISGHTALYWYRQSLGQGLEFLIYFQGNSAPDKSGLPSDRFSAERTGGSVSTLTIQRTQQEDSAVYLCASSLEWGGTEAFFGQGTRLTVV.

This clonotype was seen a handful of times. The gene calls are TRBV4-1 and TRBJ2-1; 13 nucleotides match TRBD2. Germline V lookup: CDR1 MGHRA, CDR2 YSYEKL. Losses at the gene ends were 0 bases for V and 5 bases for J; bases not matched to a gene: 7. The CDR3 has 18 residues. The CDR3 spells CASSQDEGLAGADNEQFF. DNA for the CDR3: TGCGCCAGCAGCCAAGATGAAGGACTAGCGGGGGCCGACAATGAGCAGTTCTTC.

This clonotype was recorded a few times. V gene TRBV7-9 combines with J gene TRBJ2-7; D call uncertain. Trimming removed 7 bases from V and 6 bases from J, with 16 bases in between. CDR1 is SEHNR, CDR2 FQNEAQ, per germline (reference sequence). The CDR3 contains 13 residues. The CDR3 region is CASNQVDFSEQYF. The CDR3 DNA is TGTGCCAGCAATCAGGTAGATTTCTCCGAGCAGTACTTC.

This clonotype came up a few times. The chain links TRBV7-9 to TRBJ1-2; no definite D call. V lost 6 bases, J lost 2 bases, and 13 bases lay in between. CDR1 is SEHNR and CDR2 is FQNEAQ in the germline V gene (reference sequence). The CDR3 length is 14 residues. The CDR3 reads CASRPPGLNYGYTF. CDR3 DNA sequence: TGTGCCAGCAGGCCCCCGGGTCTCAACTATGGCTACACCTTC.

This clonotype turned up a few times. The gene calls are TRBV3-1 and TRBJ2-5; D not certain. Per the germline V gene, CDR1 is LGHDT and CDR2 is YNNKEL (reference sequence). Deletions cut 5 bases from V and 7 bases from J, with 11 bases between. The CDR3 loop spans 12 amino acids. CDR3 DNA sequence: TGTGCCAGCAGCTTGCTTCTGGGGACCCAGTACTTC. The encoded protein is CASSLLLGTQYF.

This clonotype was observed a few times. The J gene is TRBJ1-2, the V gene TRBV7-9, with 8 bases aligning to TRBD1. The V segment lost 5 bases and the J segment 6 bases; nucleotides outside the gene matches: 5. The CDR3 is 13 residues long. Per the germline V gene, CDR1 is SEHNR and CDR2 is FQNEAQ (reference sequence). CDR3 nucleotides: TGTGCCAGCAGCGCCGGACAGGGCCATGGCTACACCTTC. Its protein is CASSAGQGHGYTF.

This sequence joins TRBV29-1 and TRBJ1-2; D remains ambiguous. The CDR3 runs 15 residues. The V gene's germline CDR1 is SQVTM and CDR2 ANQGSEA. The V and J ends lost 4 bases and 5 bases respectively, with 20 bases between them. DNA for the CDR3: TGCAGCGTTGCGCGCTATTCGTCAGGAGGATATGGCTACACCTTC. This gives the protein CSVARYSSGGYGYTF.

The chain uses TRBV12-3 or TRBV12-4 and TRBJ2-7, with 8 positions matching TRBD1. The CDR3 has 18 amino acids. V dropped 4 bases and J dropped 5; count of bases not matched to a gene: 19. The CDR3 nucleotides are TGTGCCAGCAGTTCCGGGACAGGAGTCCGAGGGAGTCGGAACGAGCAGTACTTC. Its protein is CASSSGTGVRGSRNEQYF.

This clonotype was found many times. The genes are TRBV20-1 and TRBJ2-7; 14 nucleotides agree with TRBD2. The CDR3 runs to 15 residues. Germline trimming cut 1 base from V and 2 bases from J; bases unmatched to any gene: 1. CDR1 DFQATT and CDR2 SNEGSKA come from the germline V gene (reference sequence). The CDR3: CSARGGLAGAYEQYF. The CDR3 DNA sequence: TGCAGTGCTAGAGGGGGACTAGCGGGGGCCTACGAGCAGTACTTC.

In its sample, this clonotype was seen a few times. The V call is TRBV12-3 or TRBV12-4, the J call TRBJ2-4; D gene uncertain. The length of the CDR3 is 14 residues. Trimming removed 8 bases at V and 1 base at J, with 12 bases between. The chain's CDR3 is CASGVVSAKNIQYF. CDR3 sequence (DNA): TGTGCCAGCGGAGTCGTGTCTGCCAAAAACATTCAGTACTTC.

This clonotype was counted between two and nine times. The J gene is TRBJ2-3, the V gene TRBV6-1; 9 nucleotides match TRBD2. The CDR3 consists of 14 residues. CDR1 and CDR2 (germline): MNHNS, SASEGT. The ends lost 4 bases at V and 7 bases at J; junction bases unmatched: 6. CDR3 sequence: CASSGLAVLNTQYF. CDR3 DNA: TGTGCCAGCAGTGGACTAGCGGTTCTTAATACGCAGTATTTT.

This clonotype occurred a few times. The rearrangement uses TRBV2 and TRBJ2-7; D not resolved. Germline V CDR1 and CDR2: SNHLY, FYNNEI. V was trimmed by 3 bases and J by 3 bases, leaving 9 bases between them. The length of the CDR3 is 13 residues. The CDR3 reads CASSDLRVYEQYV. CDR3 bases: TGTGCCAGCAGTGACCTCCGCGTCTACGAGCAGTACGTC.

This clonotype was recorded at least ten times. The genes are TRBV20-1 and TRBJ1-1; the D is unclear. The V gene lost 3 bases and the J gene lost 4 bases, with 12 bases spanning the gap. This CDR3 comprises 13 residues. The germline V gene has CDR1 DFQATT and CDR2 SNEGSKA (reference sequence). The CDR3 loop is CSARPGWGTEAFF. The CDR3 DNA reads as TGCAGTGCTAGGCCGGGGTGGGGCACTGAAGCTTTCTTT.

This clonotype was detected only a few times. The chain employs TRBV7-9 and TRBJ1-1; possible D gene TRBD1, 6 bases. The CDR3 has 16 residues. Trimming took 2 bases from V and 6 from J, leaving 19 bases between them. Germline V CDR1 and CDR2: SEHNR, FQNEAQ (reference sequence). The CDR3 DNA is TGTGCCAGCAGCTTAAACCCGGCGGGGGGCTCATCTGAAGCTTTCTTT. It codes for CASSLNPAGGSSEAFF.

V and J are TRBV3-1 and TRBJ2-5; D might be TRBD2 (5 bases). V gave up 1 base and J gave up 0 bases, with 18 bases separating them. The CDR3 runs 18 residues. In germline, CDR1 is LGHDT, CDR2 YNNKEL (reference sequence). The CDR3 DNA reads as TGTGCCAGCAGCCAAGGAAGGCGGGCAGTCATGTACCAAGAGACCCAGTACTTC. It codes for CASSQGRRAVMYQETQYF.

This clonotype was observed a few times. The rearrangement joins TRBV29-1 to TRBJ1-1; D perhaps matches TRBD1 (5 bases). Between the trimmed V and J ends, which lost 4 bases and 0 bases, there was a span of 12 bases. Germline V gives CDR1 SQVTM, CDR2 ANQGSEA. There are 14 residues in the CDR3. The CDR3 region has the DNA TGCAGCGTTGCGATTTGGGGGTTGAACACTGAAGCTTTCTTT. Its protein is CSVAIWGLNTEAFF.

The V and J genes are TRBV5-1 and TRBJ2-1; TRBD2 agrees at 11 bases. The CDR3 runs to 18 residues. J was trimmed by 2 bases and V by 0 bases; bases with no gene match: 7. Germline CDR1 reads SGHRS; CDR2 reads YFSETQ. The DNA of the CDR3 is TGCGCCAGCAGCTTGGAACGGCTAGCGGGAGGTCCCTACAATGAGCAGTTCTTC. Its translation: CASSLERLAGGPYNEQFF.